This TCR beta chain was observed in a study of shared clonotypes between healthy human individuals. Germline CDR1 and CDR2: MNHEY and SVGAGI. CDR3 length: 15 amino acids. V gave up 7 bases and J gave up 2 bases, with 17 bases separating them. DNA at approximately 200 ng, roughly 30,000 T cell genomes, went into sorted-subset replicate PCRs. The authors' processing: With immunoSEQ giving junction-only sequences and no quality scores, filtering differed. Clones were read by immunoSEQ multiplex PCR, and TCRdb kept only the in-frame ones, dropping some. That table supplies the V and J calls and clone size; D and trimming were determined from the DNA. The repertoire consists of about 680,000 clones, with 74% occurring once and the leading ten covering 1.5% to 2%.

V and J are TRBV6-5 and TRBJ2-5; the D gene is possibly TRBD2 (6 bases). The clonotype originates from a woman in her twenties or thirties in good health. The material sequenced was memory CD4+ T cells sorted from blood. The subset was: CD45RA-negative fraction. CDR3 protein: CASTPWTGEQETQYF. As DNA, the CDR3 is TGTGCCAGCACCCCTTGGACGGGAGAACAAGAGACCCAGTACTTC.